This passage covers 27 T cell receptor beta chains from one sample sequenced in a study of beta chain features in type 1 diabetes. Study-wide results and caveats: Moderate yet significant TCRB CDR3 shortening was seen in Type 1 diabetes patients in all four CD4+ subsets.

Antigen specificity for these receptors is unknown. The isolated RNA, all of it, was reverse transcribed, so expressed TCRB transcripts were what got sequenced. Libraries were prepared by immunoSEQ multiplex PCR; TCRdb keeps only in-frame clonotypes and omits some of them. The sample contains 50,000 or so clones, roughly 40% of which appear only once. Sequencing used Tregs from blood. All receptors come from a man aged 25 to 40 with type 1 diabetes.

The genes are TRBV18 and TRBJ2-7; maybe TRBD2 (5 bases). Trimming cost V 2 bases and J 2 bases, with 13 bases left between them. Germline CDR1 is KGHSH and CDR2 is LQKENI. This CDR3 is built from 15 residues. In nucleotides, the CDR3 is TGTGCCAGCTCACCAAGGAGGACGGATACCTACGAGCAGTACTTC. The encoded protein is CASSPRRTDTYEQYF.

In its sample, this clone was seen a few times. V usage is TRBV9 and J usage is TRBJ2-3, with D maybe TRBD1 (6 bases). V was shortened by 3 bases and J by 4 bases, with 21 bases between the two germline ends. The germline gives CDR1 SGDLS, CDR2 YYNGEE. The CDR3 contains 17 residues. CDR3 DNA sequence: TGTGCCAGCAGCGGGCCCCGTGCAGGGGTTCCGTCAGATACGCAGTATTTT. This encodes CASSGPRAGVPSDTQYF.

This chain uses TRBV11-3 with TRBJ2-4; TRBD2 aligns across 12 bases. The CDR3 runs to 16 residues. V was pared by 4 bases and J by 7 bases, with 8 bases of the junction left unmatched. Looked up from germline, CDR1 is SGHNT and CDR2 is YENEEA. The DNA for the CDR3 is TGTGCCAGCAGCTCAGCTAGCGGGAGGGCCCTCAACATTCAGTACTTC. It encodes CASSSASGRALNIQYF.

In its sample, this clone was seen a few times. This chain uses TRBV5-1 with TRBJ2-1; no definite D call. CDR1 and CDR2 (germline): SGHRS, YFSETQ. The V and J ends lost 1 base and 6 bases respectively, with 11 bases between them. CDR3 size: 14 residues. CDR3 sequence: CASSLFMTVNEQFF. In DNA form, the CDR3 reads TGCGCCAGCAGCTTGTTTATGACTGTCAATGAGCAGTTCTTC.

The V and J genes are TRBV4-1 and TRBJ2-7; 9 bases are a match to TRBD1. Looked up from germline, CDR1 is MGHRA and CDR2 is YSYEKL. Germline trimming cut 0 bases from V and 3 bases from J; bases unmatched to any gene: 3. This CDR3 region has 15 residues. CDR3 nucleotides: TGCGCCAGCAGCCAAGATCACAGGGGGCTCTACGAGCAGTACTTC. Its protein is CASSQDHRGLYEQYF.

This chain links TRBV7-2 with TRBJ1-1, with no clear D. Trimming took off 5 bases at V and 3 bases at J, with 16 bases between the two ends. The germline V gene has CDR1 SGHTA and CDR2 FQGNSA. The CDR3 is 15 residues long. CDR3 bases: TGTGCCAGCAGCACGTATACAATGGGCGACACTGAAGCTTTCTTT. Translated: CASSTYTMGDTEAFF.

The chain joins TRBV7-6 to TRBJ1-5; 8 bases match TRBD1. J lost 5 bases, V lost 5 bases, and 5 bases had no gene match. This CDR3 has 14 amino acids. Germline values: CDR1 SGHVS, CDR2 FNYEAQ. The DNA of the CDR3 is TGTGCCAGCAGCCAGACGGGACAGGATCAGCCCCAGCATTTT. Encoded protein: CASSQTGQDQPQHF.

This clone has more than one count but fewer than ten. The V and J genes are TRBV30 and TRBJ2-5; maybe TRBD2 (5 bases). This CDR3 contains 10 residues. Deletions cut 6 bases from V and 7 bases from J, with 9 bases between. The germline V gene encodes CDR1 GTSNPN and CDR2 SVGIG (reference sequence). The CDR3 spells CACGVSTQYF. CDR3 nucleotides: TGTGCCTGCGGGGTCTCGACCCAGTACTTC.

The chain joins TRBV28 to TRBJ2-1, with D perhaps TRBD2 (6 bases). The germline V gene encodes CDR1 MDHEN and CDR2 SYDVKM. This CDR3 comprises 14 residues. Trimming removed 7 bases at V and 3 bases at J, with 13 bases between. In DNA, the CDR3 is TGTGCCAGCACAGCGGGTGGGGGCTACAATGAGCAGTTCTTC. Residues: CASTAGGGYNEQFF.

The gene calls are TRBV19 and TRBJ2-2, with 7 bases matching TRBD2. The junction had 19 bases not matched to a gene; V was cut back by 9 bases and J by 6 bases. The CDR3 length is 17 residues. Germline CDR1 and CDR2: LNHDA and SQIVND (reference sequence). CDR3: CASNSPPGGSTAGELFF. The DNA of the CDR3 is TGTGCCAGCAATTCCCCTCCTGGCGGGAGTACCGCCGGGGAGCTGTTTTTT.

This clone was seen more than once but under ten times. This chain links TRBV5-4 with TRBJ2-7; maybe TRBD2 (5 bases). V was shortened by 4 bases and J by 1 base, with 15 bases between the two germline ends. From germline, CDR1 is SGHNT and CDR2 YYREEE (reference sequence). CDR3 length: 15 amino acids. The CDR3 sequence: CASSTGLGISYEQYF. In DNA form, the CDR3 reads TGTGCCAGCAGCACCGGACTGGGGATATCCTACGAGCAGTACTTC.

The CDR3 nucleotides are TGTGCCAGCAGCCCAGCCCGGGGCAATGAGCAGTTCTTC. Translated, it gives CASSPARGNEQFF. The chain links TRBV7-6 to TRBJ2-1, with D maybe TRBD2 (5 bases). V lost 5 bases and J 6 bases, leaving 11 bases between the germline ends. The CDR3 runs to 13 residues. Germline values: CDR1 SGHVS, CDR2 FNYEAQ.

CDR3 protein: CASSRQGDEQYF. The CDR3, as DNA: TGTGCCAGCTCGCGACAGGGCGACGAGCAGTACTTC. The rearrangement uses TRBV18 and TRBJ2-7, with 7 positions matching TRBD1. Germline CDR1 is KGHSH and CDR2 is LQKENI. Trimming took 6 bases from V and 5 from J; bases not matched to a gene: 4. The CDR3 loop spans 12 amino acids.

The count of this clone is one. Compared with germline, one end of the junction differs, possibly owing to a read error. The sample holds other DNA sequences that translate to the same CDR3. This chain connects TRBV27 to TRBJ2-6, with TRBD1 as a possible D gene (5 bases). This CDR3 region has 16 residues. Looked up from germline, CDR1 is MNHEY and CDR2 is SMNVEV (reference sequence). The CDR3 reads CASSLSSRSGANVLTF. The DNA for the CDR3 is TGTGCCAGCAGTTTATCGTCCAGGTCTGGGGCTAACGTCCTGACTTTC. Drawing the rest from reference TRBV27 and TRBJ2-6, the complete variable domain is EAQVTQNPRYLITVTGKKLTVTCSQNMNHEYMSWYRQDPGLGLRQIYYSMNVEVTDKGDVPEGYKVSRKEKRNFPLILESPSPNQTSLYFCASSLSSRSGANVLTFGAGSRLTVL.

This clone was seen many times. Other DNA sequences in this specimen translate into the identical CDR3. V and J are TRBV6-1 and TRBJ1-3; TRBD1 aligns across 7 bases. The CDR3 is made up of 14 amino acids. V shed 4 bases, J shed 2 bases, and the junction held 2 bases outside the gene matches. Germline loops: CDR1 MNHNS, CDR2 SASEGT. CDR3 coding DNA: TGTGCCAGCAGTGGACAGGGTCCTGGAAACACCATATATTTT. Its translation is CASSGQGPGNTIYF.

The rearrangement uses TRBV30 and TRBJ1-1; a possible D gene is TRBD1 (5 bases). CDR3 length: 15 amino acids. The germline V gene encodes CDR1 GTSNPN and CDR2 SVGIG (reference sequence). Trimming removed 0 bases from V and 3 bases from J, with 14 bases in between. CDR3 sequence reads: CAWSVPGTFDTEAFF. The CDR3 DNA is TGTGCCTGGAGTGTACCCGGGACTTTTGACACTGAAGCTTTCTTT.

The CDR3 DNA follows: TGTGCCAGCAGTCGACGACAGGGCCATCATGAAAAACTGTTTTTT. Residues: CASSRRQGHHEKLFF. The rearrangement uses TRBV25-1 and TRBJ1-4; 7 bases map to TRBD1. The CDR3 contains 15 residues. CDR1 is MGHDK, CDR2 SYGVNS, per germline. V was clipped by 5 bases and J by 6 bases; unmatched bases: 9.

The CDR3 nucleotides read TGTGCCAGCAGCTTAGCGCTGAGACAGGGGTTCGACGAGCAGTACTTC. The encoded protein is CASSLALRQGFDEQYF. The V and J genes are TRBV7-9 and TRBJ2-5; 8 bases agree with TRBD1. The J call may be wrong; the DNA end is better matched by TRBJ2-7. Germline values: CDR1 SEHNR, CDR2 FQNEAQ (reference sequence). The CDR3 covers 16 residues.

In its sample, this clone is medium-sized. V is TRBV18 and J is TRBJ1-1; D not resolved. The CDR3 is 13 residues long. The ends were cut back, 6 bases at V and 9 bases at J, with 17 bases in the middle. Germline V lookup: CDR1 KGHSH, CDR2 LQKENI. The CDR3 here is CASSPGKDRKAFF. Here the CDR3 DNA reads TGTGCCAGCTCTCCCGGGAAGGACCGAAAAGCTTTCTTT. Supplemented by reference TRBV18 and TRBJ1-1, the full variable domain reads NAGVMQNPRHLVRRRGQEARLRCSPMKGHSHVYWYRQLPEEGLKFMVYLQKENIIDESGMPKERFSAEFPKEGPSILRIQQVVRGDSAAYFCASSPGKDRKAFFGQGTRLTVV.

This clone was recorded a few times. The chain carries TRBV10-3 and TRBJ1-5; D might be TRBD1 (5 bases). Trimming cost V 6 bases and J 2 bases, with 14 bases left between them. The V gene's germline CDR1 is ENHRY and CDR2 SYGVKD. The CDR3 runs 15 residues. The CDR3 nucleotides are TGTGCCATCAGCAGCAGGGAGGGAGGCAATCAGCCCCAGCATTTT. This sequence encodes CAISSREGGNQPQHF.

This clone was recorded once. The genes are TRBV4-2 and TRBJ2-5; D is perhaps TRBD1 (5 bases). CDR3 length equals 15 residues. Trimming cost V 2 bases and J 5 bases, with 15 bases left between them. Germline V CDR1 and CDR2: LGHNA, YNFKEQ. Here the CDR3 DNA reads TGTGCCAGCAGCCAACAACCCAGGGTAGGGGAGACCCAGTACTTC. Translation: CASSQQPRVGETQYF.

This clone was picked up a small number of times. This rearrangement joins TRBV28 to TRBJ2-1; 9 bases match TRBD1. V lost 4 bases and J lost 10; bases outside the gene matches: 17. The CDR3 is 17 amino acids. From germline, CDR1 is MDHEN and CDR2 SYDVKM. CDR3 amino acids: CASSSPDPDRGLKEQFF. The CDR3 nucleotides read TGTGCCAGCAGTTCCCCCGACCCCGACAGGGGGTTGAAAGAGCAGTTCTTC.

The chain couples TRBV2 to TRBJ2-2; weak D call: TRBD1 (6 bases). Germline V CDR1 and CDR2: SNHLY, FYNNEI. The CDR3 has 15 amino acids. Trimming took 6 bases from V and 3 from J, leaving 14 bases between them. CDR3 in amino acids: CASRASGTYTGELFF. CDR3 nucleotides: TGTGCCAGCAGAGCTTCCGGGACATACACCGGGGAGCTGTTTTTT.

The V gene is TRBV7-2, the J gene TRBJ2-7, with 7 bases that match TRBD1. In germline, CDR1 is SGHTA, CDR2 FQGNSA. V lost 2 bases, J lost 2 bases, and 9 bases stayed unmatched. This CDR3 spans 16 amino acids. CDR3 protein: CASSLLPGTEAYEQYF. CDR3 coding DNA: TGTGCCAGCAGCTTACTTCCCGGGACAGAAGCCTACGAGCAGTACTTC.

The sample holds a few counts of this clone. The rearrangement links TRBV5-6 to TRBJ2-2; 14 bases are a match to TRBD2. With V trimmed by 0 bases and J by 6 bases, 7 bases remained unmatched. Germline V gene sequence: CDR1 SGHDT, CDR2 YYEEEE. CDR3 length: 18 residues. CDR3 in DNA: TGTGCCAGCAGCTTGGTCGGGACTAGCGGGAGCAAAGCCGGGGAGCTGTTTTTT. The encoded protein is CASSLVGTSGSKAGELFF.

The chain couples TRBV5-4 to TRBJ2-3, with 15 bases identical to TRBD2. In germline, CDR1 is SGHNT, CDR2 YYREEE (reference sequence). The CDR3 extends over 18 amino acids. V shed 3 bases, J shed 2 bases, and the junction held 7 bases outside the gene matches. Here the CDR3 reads CASSSRGLAGGVTDTQYF. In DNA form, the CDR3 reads TGTGCCAGCAGCTCACGGGGACTAGCGGGGGGCGTCACAGATACGCAGTATTTT.

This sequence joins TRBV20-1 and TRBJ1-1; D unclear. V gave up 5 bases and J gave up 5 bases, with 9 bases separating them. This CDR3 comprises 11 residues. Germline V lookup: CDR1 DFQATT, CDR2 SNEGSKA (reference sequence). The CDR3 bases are TGCAGTGCTGGCAGGCCAACTGAAGCTTTCTTT. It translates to CSAGRPTEAFF.